This paragraph covers one T cell receptor (beta chain) sequence. Antigen: not known. The data belong to a study of cytomegalovirus exposure and HLA in healthy donors. Whole-study context: Most genotyped donors, 65% to 85% of some 400, had Caucasian-associated genetic ancestry. Findings and caveats of the study: Per a prior analysis, the majority of TCR beta V segments were productive roughly 90% or roughly 30% of the time. In a later analysis, HLA-C alleles had the fewest associated TCRs, DRB1 alleles the most.

The PCR made use of 60 Vbeta and 13 Jbeta primers. Clones were read by immunoSEQ multiplex PCR, and TCRdb kept only the in-frame ones, dropping some. The sample shows under 150,000 clones, 80% of them seen only once. The CDR3 has 15 residues. V dropped 3 bases and J dropped 7 bases, with 17 bases sitting between them. Germline CDR1 reads SGHNT; CDR2 reads YYREEE (reference sequence). Though probably carrying unrecorded immune exposures, donors were nominally healthy at sampling. The sequencing sample was made of PBMCs. This sequence was found in a man between 25 and 39 years old in good health and CMV-seronegative. This sequence joins TRBV5-4 and TRBJ2-1, with a tentative D call TRBD2 (6 bases). CDR3 nucleotide sequence: TGTGCCAGCAGCTCTACAGACCGCGCGGGGAATGAGCAGTTCTTC. It encodes CASSSTDRAGNEQFF.